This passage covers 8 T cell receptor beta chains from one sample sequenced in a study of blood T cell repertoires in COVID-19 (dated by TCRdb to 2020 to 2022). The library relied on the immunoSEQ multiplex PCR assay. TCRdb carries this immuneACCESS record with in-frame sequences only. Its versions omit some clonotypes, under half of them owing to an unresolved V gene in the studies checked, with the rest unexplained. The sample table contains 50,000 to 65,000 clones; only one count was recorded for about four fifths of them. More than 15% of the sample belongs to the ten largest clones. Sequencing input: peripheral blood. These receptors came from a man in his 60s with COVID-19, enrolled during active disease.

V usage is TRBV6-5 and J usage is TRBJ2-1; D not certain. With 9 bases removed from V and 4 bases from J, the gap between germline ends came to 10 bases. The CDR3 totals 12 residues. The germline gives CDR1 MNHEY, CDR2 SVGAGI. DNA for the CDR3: TGTGCCAGTAGCAAGGCTTACAATGAGCAGTTCTTC. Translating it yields CASSKAYNEQFF.

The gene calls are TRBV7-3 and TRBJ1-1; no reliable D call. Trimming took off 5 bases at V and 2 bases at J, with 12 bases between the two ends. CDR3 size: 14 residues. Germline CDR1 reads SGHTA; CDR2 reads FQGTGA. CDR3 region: CASSGRVLNTEAFF. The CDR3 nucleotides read TGTGCCAGCAGCGGCCGGGTCCTCAACACTGAAGCTTTCTTT.

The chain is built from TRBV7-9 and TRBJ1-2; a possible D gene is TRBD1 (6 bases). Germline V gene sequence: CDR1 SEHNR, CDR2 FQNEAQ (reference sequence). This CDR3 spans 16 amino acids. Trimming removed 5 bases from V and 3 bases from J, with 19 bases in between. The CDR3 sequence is CASSRGGGLNDYGYTF. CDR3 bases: TGTGCCAGCAGCCGCGGCGGGGGGCTAAATGACTATGGCTACACCTTC.

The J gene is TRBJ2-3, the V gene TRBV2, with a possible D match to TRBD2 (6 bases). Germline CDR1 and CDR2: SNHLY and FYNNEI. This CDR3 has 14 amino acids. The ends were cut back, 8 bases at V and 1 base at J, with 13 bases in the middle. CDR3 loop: CASVFGGGTDTQYF. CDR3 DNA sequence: TGTGCCAGCGTGTTCGGGGGAGGCACAGATACGCAGTATTTT.

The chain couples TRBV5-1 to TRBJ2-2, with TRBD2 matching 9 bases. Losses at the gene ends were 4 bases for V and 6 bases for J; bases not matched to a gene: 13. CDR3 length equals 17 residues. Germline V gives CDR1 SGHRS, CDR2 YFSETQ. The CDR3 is CASSPRKRGGAPGELFF. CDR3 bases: TGCGCCAGCAGCCCCAGGAAACGCGGGGGGGCCCCCGGGGAGCTGTTTTTT. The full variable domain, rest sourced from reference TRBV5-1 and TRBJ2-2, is KAGVTQTPRYLIKTRGQQVTLSCSPISGHRSVSWYQQTPGQGLQFLFEYFSETQRNKGNFPGRFSGRQFSNSRSEMNVSTLELGDSALYLCASSPRKRGGAPGELFFGEGSRLTVL.

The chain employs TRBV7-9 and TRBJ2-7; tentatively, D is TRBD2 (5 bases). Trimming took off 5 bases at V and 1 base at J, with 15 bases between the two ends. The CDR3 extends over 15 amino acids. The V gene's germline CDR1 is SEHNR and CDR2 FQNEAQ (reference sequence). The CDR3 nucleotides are TGTGCCAGCAGCCCACCTAGGAGGCTATCCTACGAGCAGTACTTC. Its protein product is CASSPPRRLSYEQYF.

CDR3 sequence (DNA): TGCGCCAGCAGCTTGACCTTACAGGGGGATGAGCAGTTCTTC. Its translation: CASSLTLQGDEQFF. The chain joins TRBV5-1 to TRBJ2-1; 8 bases line up with TRBD1. CDR1 is SGHRS and CDR2 is YFSETQ in the germline V gene. This CDR3 has 14 amino acids. V lost 1 base and J lost 8; bases outside the gene matches: 5.

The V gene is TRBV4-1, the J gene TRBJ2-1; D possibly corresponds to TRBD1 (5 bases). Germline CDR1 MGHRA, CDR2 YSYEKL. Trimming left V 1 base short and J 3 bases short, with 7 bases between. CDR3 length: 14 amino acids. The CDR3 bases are TGCGCCAGCAGCCAAGTGACAGACTACAATGAGCAGTTCTTC. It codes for CASSQVTDYNEQFF.